This T cell receptor (beta chain) was documented in a study of OX40 agonist ivuxolimab in advanced cancers. Regarding the research as a whole: Ivuxolimab, which targeted the costimulatory receptor OX40 (CD134), was an agonistic, fully human IgG2 monoclonal antibody. Intravenous ivuxolimab was administered to patients every 2 weeks at six dose levels: 0.01, 0.1, 0.3, 1.5, 3 and 10 mg/kg. Among the roughly 50 dose-escalation patients, around 19 had hepatocellular carcinoma, roughly 15 melanoma, 9 renal cell carcinoma and 9 head and neck cancer. In the dose-escalation cohort, around 80% of patients were male, and the mean age was around 65 years with a range of roughly 20 to 85. Patients were allowed to have had prior anti-PD-1, anti-PD-L1 or anti-CTLA-4 therapy, and 40% to 45% of the dose-escalation patients had been treated with checkpoint inhibitors. Partial responses occurred in three dose-escalation patients: two with cutaneous melanoma and one with hepatocellular carcinoma. Peripheral TCRbeta sequencing was intended to test whether TCR sequence diversity was altered and clonal T-cell expansion was caused by ivuxolimab. The monotherapy dose-escalation portion (N of about 52 patients) of the phase I ivuxolimab trial is reported in the paper. General findings and caveats noted by the study authors: After ivuxolimab, more expanded clones were found on average in CD8+ T cells than in CD4+ T cells. Partial responders in the 0.1-3.0 mg/kg groups had among the lowest normalized peripheral clonal expansion, especially among CD8+ T cells. Low levels of normalized T-cell clonal expansion were also shown by some nonresponding patients. The antigen specificity of the clonally expanded peripheral T cells was not determined. At doses of 0.1 to 3.0 mg/kg, clonal expansion of both CD4+ and CD8+ T cells in blood was seen between baseline and week 6.

Comments on this clone: Its target antigen remains unknown. No quality values exist for individual bases; no much larger clone is one base distant.

Counted from cysteine to phenylalanine, this CDR3 has 13 amino acids. CDR3 DNA only is kept here, 39 bases in frame from base 1. V loses 3 bases at its end and J loses 4 bases; junction bases beyond the gene matches: 0. The CDR1 and CDR2 encoded by the germline V gene are SGHTA and FQGNSA. To sequence the TCRbeta CDR3 region, genomic DNA was isolated from the sorted cells. The immunoSEQ Assay was used to sequence the TCRbeta CDR3 regions. The immuneACCESS repertoire file appears here via TCRdb, limited to in-frame rearrangements. These files lack a portion of the clones; in checked studies, under half of the deficit traces to unresolved V genes, and the cause of the others is not known. Counted in this sample were 75,000 to 100,000 clones; approximately 80% of them appeared once. Roughly 5.2% of the sample goes to the ten largest clones. Patients with a history of autoimmune disease or receiving systemic immunosuppression were excluded from the trial. In every dose cohort, peripheral blood was drawn for TCR sequencing at baseline, cycle 4 day 1, and cycle 7 day 1. Samples were obtained from an open-label, multicenter, first-in-human phase I dose-escalation trial of ivuxolimab. Adults with locally advanced or metastatic head and neck squamous cell, hepatocellular, melanoma or renal cell carcinoma were enrolled in the trial. Before TCR sequencing, CD4+ T cells and CD8+ T cells were sorted from peripheral blood as separate populations.

Recombination linked TRBV7-2 to TRBJ1-3; TRBD1 agrees with 7 junctional bases. This sample comprised CD4+ or CD8+ T cells sorted from blood, obtained in a trial of the OX40 agonist ivuxolimab. This TCR derives from an adult with an advanced solid tumor such as melanoma, head and neck, liver or kidney cancer. The DNA sequence is TGTGCCAGCAGCTTGGGACAGGGAAACACCATATATTTT. This yields the protein CASSLGQGNTIYF.